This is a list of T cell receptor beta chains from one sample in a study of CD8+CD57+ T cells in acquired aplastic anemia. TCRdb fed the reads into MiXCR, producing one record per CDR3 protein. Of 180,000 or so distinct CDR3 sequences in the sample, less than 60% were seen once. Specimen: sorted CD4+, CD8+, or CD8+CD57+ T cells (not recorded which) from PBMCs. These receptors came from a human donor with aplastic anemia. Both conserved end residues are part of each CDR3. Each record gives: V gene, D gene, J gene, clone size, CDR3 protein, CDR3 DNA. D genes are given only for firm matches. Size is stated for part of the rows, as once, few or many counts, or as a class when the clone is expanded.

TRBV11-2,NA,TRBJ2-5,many,CASSLAGGKETQYF,TGTGCCAGCAGCTTAGCAGGGGGGAAAGAGACCCAGTACTTC
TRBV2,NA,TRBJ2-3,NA,CASMEVSTDTQYF,TGTGCCAGCATGGAGGTATCCACAGATACGCAGTATTTT
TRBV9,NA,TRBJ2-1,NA,CASSAFRGVKNEQFF,TGTGCCAGCAGCGCCTTCAGGGGGGTTAAGAATGAGCAGTTCTTC
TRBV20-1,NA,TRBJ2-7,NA,CSANRGGYEQYF,TGCAGTGCCAACAGGGGGGGCTACGAGCAGTACTTC
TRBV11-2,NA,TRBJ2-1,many,CASSLSLAGDYNEQFF,TGTGCCAGCAGCTTAAGTTTAGCCGGGGACTACAATGAGCAGTTCTTC
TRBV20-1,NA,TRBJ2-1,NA,CSAPTIPGSTEGVEDEQFF,TGCAGTGCTCCTACAATACCGGGGTCAACGGAGGGGGTTGAGGATGAGCAGTTCTTC
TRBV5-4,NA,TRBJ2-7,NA,CASSLVLGNREQYF,TGTGCCAGCAGCTTGGTTTTGGGGAACCGCGAGCAGTACTTC
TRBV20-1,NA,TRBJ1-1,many,CSARLGHRNTEAFF,TGCAGTGCTAGACTGGGACACAGGAACACTGAAGCTTTCTTT
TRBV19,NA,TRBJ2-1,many,CASSHRLGIDNEQFF,TGTGCCAGTAGTCATCGCCTCGGGATTGACAATGAGCAGTTCTTC
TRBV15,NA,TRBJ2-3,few,CATSRGDTLRTDTQYF,TGTGCCACCAGCAGAGGGGACACCCTTCGGACAGATACGCAGTATTTT
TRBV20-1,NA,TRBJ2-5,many,CSARGHRDDQETQYF,TGCAGTGCTAGAGGTCACCGGGACGATCAAGAGACCCAGTACTTC
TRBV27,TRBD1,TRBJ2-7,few,CASRSGTGSYEQYF,TGTGCCAGCAGGTCCGGGACAGGCTCCTACGAGCAGTACTTC
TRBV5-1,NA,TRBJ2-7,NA,CASMDSYSYEQYF,TGCGCCAGCATGGACAGTTACTCCTACGAGCAGTACTTC
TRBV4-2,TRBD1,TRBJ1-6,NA,CASRGQGHSPLHF,TGTGCCAGCAGAGGACAGGGGCATTCACCCCTCCACTTT
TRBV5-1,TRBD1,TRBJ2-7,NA,CASSPWGQGDYEQYF,TGCGCCAGCAGCCCCTGGGGGCAGGGGGACTACGAGCAGTACTTC
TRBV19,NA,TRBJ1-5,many,CASSWTANNQPQHF,TGTGCCAGTAGTTGGACAGCTAACAATCAGCCCCAGCATTTT
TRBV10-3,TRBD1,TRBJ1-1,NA,CAIGQGMMNTEAFF,TGTGCCATCGGACAGGGGATGATGAACACTGAAGCTTTCTTT
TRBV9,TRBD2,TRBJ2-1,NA,CASSVGSGGAYNEQFF,TGTGCCAGCAGCGTAGGGAGCGGGGGGGCCTACAATGAGCAGTTCTTC
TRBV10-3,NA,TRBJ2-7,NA,CAISEGARYEQYF,TGTGCCATCAGTGAAGGGGCTCGTTACGAGCAGTACTTC
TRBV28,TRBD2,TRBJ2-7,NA,CASGPRLALSYEQYF,TGTGCCAGCGGGCCCCGACTAGCGTTATCCTACGAGCAGTACTTC